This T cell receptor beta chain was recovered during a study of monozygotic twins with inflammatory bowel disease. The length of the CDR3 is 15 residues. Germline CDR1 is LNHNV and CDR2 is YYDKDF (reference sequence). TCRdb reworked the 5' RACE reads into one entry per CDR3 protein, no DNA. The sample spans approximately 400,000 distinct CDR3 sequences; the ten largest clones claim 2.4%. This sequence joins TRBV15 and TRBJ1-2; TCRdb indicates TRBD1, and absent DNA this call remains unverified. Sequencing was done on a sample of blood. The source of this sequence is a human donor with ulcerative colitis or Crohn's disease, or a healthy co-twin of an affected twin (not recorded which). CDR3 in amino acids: CATSRGETAEHGYTF.